The 30 T cell receptor beta chains presented below share a single source sample, sequenced in a study. TCRdb re-derived calls from the RT-PCR reads in MiXCR, one entry per CDR3 protein. The repertoire holds almost 700,000 distinct CDR3 sequences, with 14% as singletons. Sequencing was carried out using memory CD4+ T cells from blood. These receptors were collected from a female donor in good health, serving as a healthy control.

This clonotype was seen a few times. The chain recombines TRBV7-2 with TRBJ2-5; perhaps D is TRBD1 or TRBD2 (6 bases each). V was clipped by 6 bases and J by 1 base, with 18 bases between them. The CDR3 loop spans 16 amino acids. The germline CDR1 and CDR2 sequences are SGHTA and FQGNSA. The CDR3 region has the DNA TGTGCCAGCAGACGGGGGTGGGGGGCCCTCCAAGAGACCCAGTACTTC. Encoded protein: CASRRGWGALQETQYF.

The gene calls are TRBV12-3 or TRBV12-4 and TRBJ1-1; tentative D call: TRBD1 (6 bases). Trimming shortened V by 3 bases and J by 9 bases, and 11 bases separated the two germline ends. This CDR3 comprises 12 residues. The CDR3 here is CASSFLGGQAFF. The CDR3 DNA reads as TGTGCCAGCAGTTTTCTCGGGGGGCAAGCTTTCTTT.

This clonotype was seen more than once but under ten times. This chain connects TRBV24-1 to TRBJ2-1; D might be TRBD2 (7 bases). Germline V gives CDR1 KGHDR, CDR2 SFDVKD. V lost 5 bases and J lost 3, with 25 bases in between. The CDR3 is 19 residues long. In nucleotides, the CDR3 is TGTGCCACCAGTGGCGAGGGGGGGGTGACGGGAGGTAACTACAATGAGCAGTTCTTC. This translates into CATSGEGGVTGGNYNEQFF.

The chain uses TRBV28 and TRBJ2-1; TRBD2 matches 11 bases. The CDR3 is 14 amino acids. Germline values: CDR1 MDHEN, CDR2 SYDVKM. J was trimmed by 9 bases and V by 10 bases; bases with no gene match: 11. The CDR3: CATLAGGSSPEQFF. The CDR3 DNA sequence: TGTGCCACTCTAGCGGGAGGTTCGTCTCCTGAGCAGTTCTTC.

This clonotype appeared many times. The chain couples TRBV29-1 to TRBJ1-1; D not certain. From germline, CDR1 is SQVTM and CDR2 ANQGSEA. V was shortened by 7 bases and J by 7 bases, with 10 bases between the two germline ends. The CDR3 contains 10 residues. The CDR3 is CSGVQIEAFF. CDR3 in DNA: TGCAGCGGGGTACAGATTGAAGCTTTCTTT. The full variable domain, rest sourced from reference TRBV29-1 and TRBJ1-1, is SAVISQKPSRDICQRGTSLTIQCQVDSQVTMMFWYRQQPGQSLTLIATANQGSEATYESGFVIDKFPISRPNLTFSTLTVSNMSPEDSSIYLCSGVQIEAFFGQGTRLTVV.

This chain links TRBV4-1 with TRBJ2-1, with 9 bases lining up with TRBD2. CDR1 and CDR2 from the germline V gene are MGHRA and YSYEKL. With V trimmed by 2 bases and J by 2 bases, 10 bases remained unmatched. CDR3 length: 18 amino acids. CDR3: CASSQRFQREETYNEQFF. The DNA of the CDR3 is TGCGCCAGCAGCCAACGGTTCCAGCGGGAGGAGACCTACAATGAGCAGTTCTTC.

This clonotype was seen a few times. The rearrangement joins TRBV7-2 to TRBJ1-2; D might be TRBD1 (5 bases). With 6 bases removed from V and 11 bases from J, the gap between germline ends came to 22 bases. The CDR3 has 14 residues. CDR1 and CDR2 (germline): SGHTA, FQGNSA. CDR3 sequence (DNA): TGTGCCAGCAGTTTAAGCGTTGCGACAGTATGGTACACCTTC. Protein: CASSLSVATVWYTF.

The table lists this clonotype with many counts. The chain links TRBV20-1 to TRBJ1-3; D is undetermined. The CDR3 runs 14 residues. V was shortened by 3 bases and J by 0 bases, with 9 bases between the two germline ends. Germline V gives CDR1 DFQATT, CDR2 SNEGSKA (reference sequence). The CDR3 DNA reads as TGCAGTGCTAGGAGGGTTATCTCTGGAAACACCATATATTTT. Translating gives CSARRVISGNTIYF.

This clonotype was seen only a few times. The chain joins TRBV5-1 to TRBJ2-1; D call uncertain. CDR1 and CDR2 from the germline V gene are SGHRS and YFSETQ. The CDR3 contains 13 residues. V was clipped by 3 bases and J by 5 bases, with 9 bases between them. The CDR3: CASSSDPNNEQFF. CDR3 DNA sequence: TGCGCCAGCAGCTCGGACCCTAACAATGAGCAGTTCTTC.

This clonotype was counted only a few times. The J gene is TRBJ2-7, the V gene TRBV20-1; 9 positions match TRBD2. V dropped 5 bases and J dropped 3; count of bases not matched to a gene: 8. The length of the CDR3 is 14 residues. CDR1 and CDR2 from the germline V gene are DFQATT and SNEGSKA (reference sequence). In DNA, the CDR3 is TGCAGTGCTCCAAAGACTAGCGGCCTCTACGAGCAGTACTTC. Translation: CSAPKTSGLYEQYF.

Many counts were recorded for this clonotype. The chain joins TRBV10-2 to TRBJ2-7; 8 bases match TRBD1. V was clipped by 6 bases and J by 1 base; unmatched bases: 2. CDR1 and CDR2 (germline): WSHSY, SAAADI. The length of the CDR3 is 13 residues. The CDR3 nucleotides are TGCGCCAGCAGAGGGACAGGATCCTACGAGCAGTACTTC. Translated, it gives CASRGTGSYEQYF.

The rearrangement links TRBV28 to TRBJ2-2; 7 nucleotides align to TRBD2. This CDR3 spans 16 amino acids. J gave up 4 bases and V 7 bases, and 12 bases lay outside the gene matches. The germline V gene has CDR1 MDHEN and CDR2 SYDVKM. DNA for the CDR3: TGTGCCAGCATGGCAACTAGCGCCACCCGCACCGGGGAGCTGTTTTTT. Its protein is CASMATSATRTGELFF.

The rearrangement joins TRBV7-8 to TRBJ2-1; 7 bases fit TRBD1. V lost 1 base, J lost 7 bases, and 4 bases stayed unmatched. The germline gives CDR1 SGHVS, CDR2 FQNEAQ. The length of the CDR3 is 14 residues. The CDR3 DNA sequence: TGTGCCAGCAGCTTAGGGGACAGCCTAAATGAGCAGTTCTTC. Translation gives CASSLGDSLNEQFF.

The V gene is TRBV5-1, the J gene TRBJ1-3; D gene ambiguous. Trimming removed 0 bases at V and 5 bases at J, with 12 bases between. The CDR3 consists of 15 residues. CDR1 is SGHRS, CDR2 YFSETQ, per germline. The CDR3 sequence is CASSLEAQNRNTIYF. CDR3 bases: TGCGCCAGCAGCTTGGAGGCACAGAATCGAAACACCATATATTTT.

This clonotype showed up just once. J is TRBJ1-6 and V is TRBV25-1; D unresolved. The CDR3 is 15 residues long. Germline CDR1 is MGHDK and CDR2 is SYGVNS. With 0 bases removed from V and 7 bases from J, the gap between germline ends came to 10 bases. The CDR3, as DNA: TGTGCCAGCAGTGAATACGGTGCGATGAATTCACCCCTCCACTTT. This gives the protein CASSEYGAMNSPLHF. Variable domain in full (rest from reference TRBV25-1 and TRBJ1-6): EADIYQTPRYLVIGTGKKITLECSQTMGHDKMYWYQQDPGMELHLIHYSYGVNSTEKGDLSSESTVSRIRTEHFPLTLESARPSHTSQYLCASSEYGAMNSPLHFGNGTRLTVT.

This chain connects TRBV7-2 to TRBJ2-1; D is uncertain. V was trimmed by 1 base and J by 12 bases, leaving 13 bases between them. Germline loops: CDR1 SGHTA, CDR2 FQGNSA. The CDR3 is 13 amino acids. CDR3 loop: CASSLGGFPRQFF. The CDR3 DNA reads as TGTGCCAGCAGCTTAGGGGGTTTCCCCCGGCAGTTCTTC.

V usage is TRBV4-1 and J usage is TRBJ2-1, with TRBD2 matching over 11 bases. Germline V gives CDR1 MGHRA, CDR2 YSYEKL. V was clipped by 0 bases and J by 6 bases; unmatched bases: 10. The CDR3 sequence is 18 residues long. CDR3 region: CASSQDRLIAGGPNEQFF. CDR3 nucleotides: TGCGCCAGCAGCCAAGACCGACTGATAGCGGGAGGGCCCAATGAGCAGTTCTTC.

This clonotype was found many times. This sequence joins TRBV7-2 and TRBJ2-1; 9 bases agree with TRBD1. There are 16 residues in the CDR3. The V and J ends lost 7 bases and 6 bases, in that order; junction bases with no gene match: 13. Per germline, CDR1 SGHTA and CDR2 FQGNSA. In DNA, the CDR3 is TGTGCCAGCACCGGACAGCCGGGACAGGGAACCAATGAGCAGTTCTTC. It codes for CASTGQPGQGTNEQFF.

This clonotype was counted only a few times. This chain uses TRBV7-2 with TRBJ1-5; TRBD1 aligns across 7 bases. CDR1 SGHTA and CDR2 FQGNSA come from the germline V gene. This CDR3 region has 16 residues. V dropped 4 bases and J dropped 5; count of bases not matched to a gene: 11. The CDR3 region has the DNA TGTGCCAGCAGCTATACTGGGACAGTGGGGCATCAGCCCCAGCATTTT. Its translation is CASSYTGTVGHQPQHF.

This clonotype was seen a handful of times. The chain has TRBV4-1 and TRBJ2-3, with D tentatively TRBD1 (6 bases). The germline V gene has CDR1 MGHRA and CDR2 YSYEKL. This CDR3 has 15 amino acids. Between the trimmed V and J ends, which lost 5 bases and 4 bases, there was a span of 16 bases. The CDR3 spells CASSKGGSWADTQYF. The CDR3 bases are TGCGCCAGCAGCAAAGGGGGTTCTTGGGCAGATACGCAGTATTTT.

The CDR3 nucleotides are TGTGCCAGCAGTGAAAACGCCGGGTTCCGAGGGCTCACTGAAGCTTTCTTT. Its protein is CASSENAGFRGLTEAFF. The V and J genes are TRBV6-2 or TRBV6-3 and TRBJ1-1; D is unclear. CDR3 length: 17 residues. V gave up 5 bases and J gave up 4 bases, with 23 bases separating them. CDR1 and CDR2 from the germline V gene are MNHEY and SVGEGT.

This clonotype was seen a few times. V and J are TRBV7-2 and TRBJ2-3; TRBD2 matches at 9 bases. This CDR3 is built from 16 residues. V gave up 2 bases and J gave up 5 bases; unmatched junction bases: 8. CDR1 is SGHTA and CDR2 is FQGNSA in the germline V gene. CDR3 bases: TGTGCCAGCAGCTTATTCCGGGGACTAGCCGTAGATACGCAGTATTTT. Its protein is CASSLFRGLAVDTQYF.

This clonotype was observed a few times. The rearrangement links TRBV12-3 or TRBV12-4 to TRBJ1-2; 12 nucleotides align to TRBD1. The CDR3 runs 15 residues. The ends lost 8 bases at V and 4 bases at J; junction bases unmatched: 8. This chain's CDR3 is CASADRGQGAYGYTF. As DNA, the CDR3 is TGTGCCAGCGCCGACAGGGGACAGGGGGCCTATGGCTACACCTTC.

This clonotype showed up just a few times. The chain uses TRBV7-2 and TRBJ2-1, with unresolved D. This CDR3 contains 13 residues. The V gene's germline CDR1 is SGHTA and CDR2 FQGNSA. V lost 5 bases and J lost 7, with 12 bases in between. CDR3 coding DNA: TGTGCCAGCAGCACTCACTCGCCAAATGAGCAGTTCTTC. The encoded protein is CASSTHSPNEQFF.

This clonotype was detected ten times or more. V gene TRBV28 combines with J gene TRBJ1-2, with D perhaps matching TRBD1 (6 bases). CDR3 length equals 14 residues. CDR1 and CDR2 (germline): MDHEN, SYDVKM. V was cut by 5 bases and J by 8 bases, with 18 bases left in between. The chain's CDR3 is CASSRSGRGDGYTF. The DNA for the CDR3 is TGTGCCAGCAGTCGATCGGGCAGGGGTGACGGCTACACCTTC.

This clonotype showed up just a few times. DNA for the CDR3: TGTGCCAGCAGCCGCCGACAGGGTTACGGTGAGCAGTTCTTC. Residues: CASSRRQGYGEQFF. The J gene is TRBJ2-1, the V gene TRBV3-1, with TRBD1 matching over 7 bases. The CDR3 is 14 amino acids. J lost 9 bases, V lost 4 bases, and 9 bases had no gene match. Germline loops: CDR1 LGHDT, CDR2 YNNKEL (reference sequence).

The CDR3 protein is CASSEGLAGTKRTQYF. In DNA, the CDR3 is TGTGCCAGCAGTGAGGGACTAGCGGGGACCAAGAGAACCCAGTACTTC. The V gene is TRBV2, the J gene TRBJ2-5, with TRBD2 identical over 13 bases. The ends lost 3 bases at V and 8 bases at J; junction bases unmatched: 9. The CDR3 is made up of 16 amino acids. CDR1 and CDR2 from the germline V gene are SNHLY and FYNNEI.

The sample holds many counts of this clonotype. The J gene is TRBJ1-1, the V gene TRBV30; D gene ambiguous. This CDR3 region has 11 residues. CDR1 and CDR2 from the germline V gene are GTSNPN and SVGIG (reference sequence). Trimming removed 1 base from V and 2 bases from J, with 2 bases in between. CDR3 in amino acids: CAWSDNTEAFF. CDR3 nucleotide sequence: TGTGCCTGGAGTGACAACACTGAAGCTTTCTTT.

This clonotype has at least ten counts. The chain joins TRBV7-3 to TRBJ2-3, with 11 bases aligning to TRBD2. This CDR3 is built from 15 residues. J was trimmed by 5 bases and V by 3 bases; bases with no gene match: 4. The germline CDR1 and CDR2 sequences are SGHTA and FQGTGA. CDR3 DNA sequence: TGTGCCAGCAGCTTGGGTAGCGGGAGGGGAGATACGCAGTATTTT. Its protein is CASSLGSGRGDTQYF.

The genes are TRBV27 and TRBJ2-3; the D is unclear. Trimming cost V 8 bases and J 2 bases, with 26 bases left between them. Germline-derived CDR1 and CDR2 are MNHEY and SMNVEV (reference sequence). The CDR3 length is 18 residues. The CDR3 spells CASGPQASIRVLTDTQYF. Written as DNA, the CDR3 is TGTGCCAGCGGTCCCCAGGCCTCGATTCGAGTCCTCACAGATACGCAGTATTTT.